This is a list of T cell receptor beta chains from one sample in a study of T cell changes during pregnancy in multiple sclerosis. Profiled with immunoSEQ multiplex PCR; TCRdb holds only in-frame clones, not every one. Among tens of thousands of clones, 85% to 95% were seen once, and the ten largest hold approximately 2.8%. This specimen was peripheral blood, taken in the third trimester of pregnancy. The receptors were sampled from a female donor in good health, enrolled as a control in a pregnancy study. The CDR3 runs from the conserved cysteine through the conserved F or W. D genes are given only for firm matches. Expanded clones get a size class; other rows say once, few or many, or leave the size out.

j_call clone_size v_call d_call cdr3_nt cdr3_aa
TRBJ2-1 once TRBV4-1 TRBD2 TGCGCCAGCAGCCAAGAAACTAGCGGGGTGAACAATGAGCAGTTCTTC CASSQETSGVNNEQFF
TRBJ2-1 NA TRBV5-1 NA TGCGCCAGCAGCATAGACACTCGCTCCTACAATGAGCAGTTCTTC CASSIDTRSYNEQFF
TRBJ1-5 NA TRBV6-5 NA TGTGCCAGCAGTTACTCCCAAACGGGCAATCAGCCCCAGCATTTT CASSYSQTGNQPQHF
TRBJ1-5 NA TRBV7-2 NA TGTGCCAGCAGCCCCGGGGGGGTTCAGCCCCAGCATTTT CASSPGGVQPQHF
TRBJ1-2 NA TRBV15 NA TGTGCCACCAGCAGAGATTTTGATTTGGGGGGGGGCGGCTACACCTTC CATSRDFDLGGGGYTF
TRBJ2-1 NA TRBV9 NA TGTGCCAGCAGCCCCCCGCGGGGCAGCTCCTACAATGAGCAGTTCTTC CASSPPRGSSYNEQFF
TRBJ2-1 NA TRBV14 TRBD1 TGTGCCAGCAGCCAAGATACGGCAGGGGGTTTCAGGTCCTACAATGAGCAGTTCTTC CASSQDTAGGFRSYNEQFF
TRBJ2-7 NA TRBV5-1 NA TGCGCCAGCAGCTTGGGGACAGGGCATCGGCTAGCGGGGTCGTACGAGCAGTACTTC CASSLGTGHRLAGSYEQYF
TRBJ1-6 NA TRBV11-2 NA TGTGCCAGCAGCTTACAGGGCTTTACATCACCCCTCCACTTT CASSLQGFTSPLHF
TRBJ1-4 NA TRBV2 NA TGTGCCAGCAGTGTATACAGTCCTAATGAAAAACTGTTTTTT CASSVYSPNEKLFF
TRBJ2-7 once TRBV7-2 TRBD2 TGTGCCAGCAGCTTAGAACTAGCGGGAGCCTTTGGCTACGAGCAGTACTTC CASSLELAGAFGYEQYF
TRBJ2-7 NA TRBV11-2 TRBD2 TGTGCCAGCAGCTCCGGGACTAGCTTCTACGAGCAGTACTTC CASSSGTSFYEQYF
TRBJ2-3 NA TRBV27 TRBD1 TGTGCCAGCAGTTCGTCCTGGGACAGGGATTCAGATACGCAGTATTTT CASSSSWDRDSDTQYF
TRBJ2-3 NA TRBV5-5 NA TGTGCCAGTCTGACAGCAGCTAGCACAGATACGCAGTATTTT CASLTAASTDTQYF
TRBJ2-1 NA TRBV28 NA TGTGCCAGCAGTTTTCGGGCGGGTAGCTCCTACAATGAGCAGTTCTTC CASSFRAGSSYNEQFF
TRBJ2-1 few TRBV4-1 NA TGCGCCAGCAGCCAAGAATGGACTTCCTACAATGAGCAGTTCTTC CASSQEWTSYNEQFF
TRBJ2-1 NA TRBV18 TRBD2 TGTGCCAGCTCCCTCCCAGGGAGGGCCTACTACAATGAGCAGTTCTTC CASSLPGRAYYNEQFF
TRBJ2-3 NA TRBV19 TRBD1 TGTGCCAGTAGACAGGGGACAGATACGCAGTATTTT CASRQGTDTQYF
TRBJ2-1 NA TRBV28 NA TGTGCCAGCAGTCCGTCCAGATTGGTGTACAATGAGCAGTTCTTC CASSPSRLVYNEQFF